The next 14 T cell receptor beta chains were all read from a single sample in a study of regulatory dendritic cells for organ transplantation (dated by TCRdb to about 2017). Sorted T cell subsets were CFSE-labeled and co-cultured for five to six days with allogeneic regulatory or mature dendritic cells at a 1:10 DC:T ratio. Which antigens these TCRs recognize remains unknown. The library was generated by the immunoSEQ multiplex PCR assay. TCRdb retrieved this table from immuneACCESS and kept in-frame rearrangements only. Not all clones are present; in checked studies, unresolved V genes account for under half, and no reason is known for the remainder. The sample table holds about 10,000 clones, of which around 80% were seen once. Approximately 2.5% of the sample is held by the ten biggest clonotypes. The sequencing input was memory CD4+ T cells from blood cultured with dendritic cells. What the cell subset or site label conveys for this sample: CD45RO+ memory T cells. Receptor source: a human donor in good health.

The chain employs TRBV13 and TRBJ1-2; D remains unclear. Germline lookup yields CDR1 PRHDT and CDR2 FYEKMQ (reference sequence). Trimming took 5 bases from V and 0 from J, leaving 13 bases between them. CDR3 length equals 15 residues. The CDR3 loop is CASSGEVLPNYGYTF. The CDR3 DNA reads as TGTGCCAGCAGCGGAGAGGTACTGCCTAACTATGGCTACACCTTC.

The chain is built from TRBV4-2 and TRBJ1-2; 8 nucleotides line up with TRBD1. The CDR3 loop spans 16 amino acids. The trim removed 4 bases at V and 1 base at J, leaving 8 bases unmatched. Germline CDR1 and CDR2: LGHNA and YNFKEQ. Here the CDR3 DNA reads TGTGCCAGCAGCCTAAGCGACAGGGGAGATAACTATGGCTACACCTTC. This codes for CASSLSDRGDNYGYTF.

The chain carries TRBV6-1 and TRBJ2-1, with 7 bases identical to TRBD2. Germline assignment: CDR1 MNHNS and CDR2 SASEGT. This CDR3 has 17 amino acids. The V and J ends lost 0 bases and 0 bases, in that order; junction bases with no gene match: 5. The CDR3 spells CASSEAPERGSYNEQFF. The CDR3, as DNA: TGTGCCAGCAGTGAAGCGCCAGAGCGGGGCTCCTACAATGAGCAGTTCTTC.

This chain uses TRBV19 with TRBJ2-7; a weak D match, TRBD1 (6 bases). Per germline, CDR1 LNHDA and CDR2 SQIVND (reference sequence). The ends were cut back, 7 bases at V and 2 bases at J, with 18 bases in the middle. The CDR3 has 15 residues. CDR3 protein: CASTLEWGPTYEQYF. CDR3 coding DNA: TGTGCCAGTACCCTTGAGTGGGGGCCAACCTACGAGCAGTACTTC.

The sample holds one count of this clone. The chain carries TRBV19 and TRBJ1-1; 9 nucleotides align to TRBD1. Per germline, CDR1 LNHDA and CDR2 SQIVND (reference sequence). After removal of 5 bases from V and 3 bases from J, the junction contained 7 bases not matched to a gene. The CDR3 loop spans 15 amino acids. The CDR3 loop reads CASSQTGTGYTEAFF. CDR3 DNA sequence: TGTGCCAGTAGTCAAACAGGGACAGGGTACACTGAAGCTTTCTTT.

This sequence joins TRBV9 and TRBJ1-3; TRBD1 matches at 8 bases. Trimming took 0 bases from V and 4 from J; bases not matched to a gene: 6. The CDR3 sequence is 16 residues long. Germline assignment: CDR1 SGDLS and CDR2 YYNGEE. CDR3 amino acids: CASSVGGTGGGNTIYF. For the CDR3, the DNA is TGTGCCAGCAGCGTAGGAGGGACAGGAGGCGGAAACACCATATATTTT.

CDR3 sequence (DNA): TGTGCCAGCCGAGGGACAGGGAAGTGGGAGCAGTACTTC. Encoded protein: CASRGTGKWEQYF. The gene calls are TRBV6-1 and TRBJ2-7, with 9 bases fitting TRBD1. After removal of 8 bases from V and 7 bases from J, the junction contained 9 bases not matched to a gene. The CDR3 extends over 13 amino acids. Germline CDR1 is MNHNS and CDR2 is SASEGT.

The gene calls are TRBV7-8 and TRBJ1-1; 11 positions match TRBD1. Germline V gene data show CDR1 as SGHVS and CDR2 as FQNEAQ. The trim removed 5 bases at V and 4 bases at J, leaving 3 bases unmatched. The CDR3 contains 14 residues. The CDR3 region is CASSGTGGSTEAFF. The CDR3 DNA reads TGTGCCAGCAGCGGGACAGGGGGGAGCACTGAAGCTTTCTTT.

V gene TRBV2 combines with J gene TRBJ2-5, with 7 bases fitting TRBD2. Trimming cost V 0 bases and J 7 bases; bases outside gene matches: 8. This CDR3 comprises 15 residues. Germline V lookup: CDR1 SNHLY, CDR2 FYNNEI. The CDR3 DNA follows: TGTGCCAGCAGTGAAGCGGGGGGGACGTCTGGGACCCAGTACTTC. Translating gives CASSEAGGTSGTQYF.

The genes are TRBV7-9 and TRBJ2-5; 13 nucleotides align to TRBD2. This CDR3 comprises 16 residues. CDR1 is SEHNR, CDR2 FQNEAQ, per germline (reference sequence). With 4 bases clipped from V and 3 bases from J, the junction kept 5 bases outside the gene matches. This chain's CDR3 is CASSYTGLAGEETQYF. The DNA of the CDR3 is TGTGCCAGCAGCTATACCGGACTAGCGGGAGAAGAGACCCAGTACTTC.

The V call is TRBV30, the J call TRBJ1-2; D possibly corresponds to TRBD1 (5 bases). The CDR3 extends over 15 amino acids. V lost 5 bases to trimming and J lost 3 bases, with 19 bases between them. The germline V gene has CDR1 GTSNPN and CDR2 SVGIG (reference sequence). In nucleotides, the CDR3 is TGTGCCTGGGCGCTGCTTGCGGGACCTTACTATGGCTACACCTTC. Protein product: CAWALLAGPYYGYTF.

This clone came up once. This chain links TRBV11-2 with TRBJ2-2; 9 bases are a match to TRBD1. Losses at the gene ends were 8 bases for V and 6 bases for J; bases not matched to a gene: 13. Looked up from germline, CDR1 is SGHAT and CDR2 is FQNNGV. CDR3 length: 16 residues. The chain's CDR3 is CASPPPDRGGAGELFF. In DNA, the CDR3 is TGTGCCAGCCCCCCGCCGGACAGGGGAGGGGCCGGGGAGCTGTTTTTT.

This clone was recorded only once. The gene calls are TRBV7-2 and TRBJ2-5, with 13 positions matching TRBD2. Looked up from germline, CDR1 is SGHTA and CDR2 is FQGNSA. The V gene end was trimmed by 5 bases and the J gene end by 6 bases; junction bases not matched to a gene: 9. The CDR3 is 16 amino acids. The CDR3 here is CASSPSGLAGVKTQYF. The CDR3 DNA follows: TGTGCCAGCAGCCCGAGCGGACTAGCGGGAGTCAAGACCCAGTACTTC.

The chain carries TRBV19 and TRBJ2-1, with 10 bases that match TRBD1. The V segment lost 3 bases and the J segment 7 bases; nucleotides outside the gene matches: 6. CDR3 length: 15 amino acids. The V gene's germline CDR1 is LNHDA and CDR2 SQIVND (reference sequence). This CDR3 is CASSIRTGGENEQFF. As DNA, the CDR3 is TGTGCCAGTAGTATCCGGACAGGGGGGGAAAATGAGCAGTTCTTC.